These 28 T cell receptor beta chains were all obtained from the same sample, sequenced in a study. TCRdb re-called the RT-PCR reads through MiXCR, storing one row per CDR3 protein. The table records about 680,000 distinct CDR3 sequences, 14% of them present only once. The sequenced material came from memory CD4+ T cells from blood. These receptors all stem from a female donor in good health, serving as a healthy control.

CDR3 in amino acids: CASSLVGDRINEQFF. CDR3 nucleotides: TGTGCCAGCAGCTTAGTGGGGGATAGGATAAATGAGCAGTTCTTC. The chain combines TRBV7-9 with TRBJ2-1; D is tentatively TRBD1 or TRBD2 (5 bases each). Germline V gene data show CDR1 as SEHNR and CDR2 as FQNEAQ (reference sequence). V was shortened by 1 base and J by 7 bases, with 14 bases between the two germline ends. This CDR3 has 15 residues. The entire variable domain, with the rest obtained from reference TRBV7-9 and TRBJ2-1, is as follows: DTGVSQNPRHKITKRGQNVTFRCDPISEHNRLYWYRQTLGQGPEFLTYFQNEAQLEKSRLLSDRFSAERPKGSFSTLEIQRTEQGDSAMYLCASSLVGDRINEQFFGPGTRLTVL.

The V and J genes are TRBV6-2 or TRBV6-3 and TRBJ2-7, with TRBD2 matching 7 bases. CDR1 and CDR2 from the germline V gene are MNHEY and SVGEGT. The trim removed 6 bases at V and 2 bases at J, leaving 7 bases unmatched. The CDR3 totals 14 residues. As DNA, the CDR3 is TGTGCCAGCAGGACTCCGGGGGGAACCTACGAGCAGTACTTC. It yields the protein CASRTPGGTYEQYF.

V usage is TRBV20-1 and J usage is TRBJ1-2; 9 bases align to TRBD1. The CDR3 loop spans 17 amino acids. Germline trimming cut 0 bases from V and 2 bases from J; bases unmatched to any gene: 10. Germline V gene sequence: CDR1 DFQATT, CDR2 SNEGSKA (reference sequence). The CDR3 region has the DNA TGCAGTGCTAGAGACCCGGGACAGGGAGGTGGGAACTATGGCTACACCTTC. This codes for CSARDPGQGGGNYGYTF.

The gene calls are TRBV3-1 and TRBJ2-1; TRBD2 aligns across 9 bases. J gave up 8 bases and V 4 bases, and 9 bases lay outside the gene matches. Germline CDR1 reads LGHDT; CDR2 reads YNNKEL (reference sequence). This CDR3 is 15 amino acids long. The CDR3 protein is CASSRGTSKGHEQFF. CDR3 sequence (DNA): TGTGCCAGCAGCCGAGGGACTAGCAAGGGCCATGAGCAGTTCTTC.

CDR3 nucleotide sequence: TGCGCCAGCAGGACGGGACAGGGTCTCGGTAATTCACCCCTCCACTTT. This codes for CASRTGQGLGNSPLHF. The chain employs TRBV5-1 and TRBJ1-6, with 9 bases that match TRBD1. The CDR3 is 16 residues long. The ends lost 5 bases at V and 6 bases at J; junction bases unmatched: 9. Per germline, CDR1 SGHRS and CDR2 YFSETQ. The full variable domain, with the rest looked up from reference TRBV5-1 and TRBJ1-6, is KAGVTQTPRYLIKTRGQQVTLSCSPISGHRSVSWYQQTPGQGLQFLFEYFSETQRNKGNFPGRFSGRQFSNSRSEMNVSTLELGDSALYLCASRTGQGLGNSPLHFGNGTRLTVT.

This clonotype has just a few counts. This chain links TRBV5-1 with TRBJ2-3; 14 nucleotides line up with TRBD2. CDR1 and CDR2 from the germline V gene are SGHRS and YFSETQ. The CDR3 has 19 residues. After removal of 1 base from V and 5 bases from J, the junction contained 12 bases not matched to a gene. The CDR3 region is CASSLMATSGGASRDTQYF. The CDR3 DNA reads TGCGCCAGCAGCTTGATGGCGACTAGCGGGGGGGCCAGTAGAGATACGCAGTATTTT.

This clonotype occurred many times. The chain links TRBV6-5 to TRBJ2-5, with 9 positions matching TRBD1. The V and J ends lost 6 bases and 2 bases, in that order; junction bases with no gene match: 7. Germline-derived CDR1 and CDR2 are MNHEY and SVGAGI. The CDR3 has 15 amino acids. The CDR3: CASSRTGEIQETQYF. The CDR3 bases are TGTGCCAGCAGCCGGACAGGGGAAATACAAGAGACCCAGTACTTC.

This clonotype has a handful of counts. V gene TRBV6-5 combines with J gene TRBJ1-1; D might be TRBD1 (5 bases). The germline CDR1 and CDR2 sequences are MNHEY and SVGAGI. The CDR3 consists of 15 residues. The V gene lost 4 bases and the J gene lost 3 bases, with 15 bases spanning the gap. The CDR3 region has the DNA TGTGCCAGCAGTTCCCCTGGTGGGGGGGACACTGAAGCTTTCTTT. Its translation is CASSSPGGGDTEAFF.

The rearrangement joins TRBV20-1 to TRBJ2-5; possible D gene TRBD2, 6 bases. Trimming left V 5 bases short and J 4 bases short, with 17 bases between. CDR1 and CDR2 from the germline V gene are DFQATT and SNEGSKA (reference sequence). The CDR3 is 14 residues long. CDR3 protein: CSAGRPRPAETQYF. CDR3 nucleotides: TGCAGTGCTGGGAGGCCTAGGCCGGCAGAGACCCAGTACTTC.

This clonotype showed up many times. The chain uses TRBV20-1 and TRBJ2-1; 12 bases agree with TRBD2. The V segment lost 3 bases and the J segment 0 bases; nucleotides outside the gene matches: 6. The CDR3 loop spans 17 amino acids. Germline CDR1 and CDR2: DFQATT and SNEGSKA (reference sequence). The CDR3 reads CSASTSGGLSSYNEQFF. CDR3 DNA: TGCAGTGCTAGCACTAGCGGGGGGCTGAGCTCCTACAATGAGCAGTTCTTC.

Only a few counts were recorded for this clonotype. This chain joins TRBV7-2 and TRBJ2-5; 11 bases map to TRBD2. Trimming at V came to 5 bases and at J to 5 bases, leaving 7 bases not matched to a gene. Germline CDR1 is SGHTA and CDR2 is FQGNSA. The CDR3 totals 15 residues. The CDR3 loop reads CASSATSGTAETQYF. DNA for the CDR3: TGTGCCAGCAGCGCGACTAGCGGGACTGCCGAGACCCAGTACTTC.

A few counts support this clonotype. The V and J genes are TRBV7-9 and TRBJ2-3, with D possibly matching TRBD2 (5 bases). Trimming took off 4 bases at V and 1 base at J, with 12 bases between the two ends. CDR3 length: 15 residues. Germline assignment: CDR1 SEHNR and CDR2 FQNEAQ (reference sequence). The chain's CDR3 is CASSYRKEGTDTQYF. The DNA for the CDR3 is TGTGCCAGCAGCTATCGGAAGGAGGGCACAGATACGCAGTATTTT.

This clonotype was counted at least ten times. The V gene is TRBV29-1, the J gene TRBJ2-3; TRBD2 might be the D (5 bases). The CDR3 loop spans 16 amino acids. The germline CDR1 and CDR2 sequences are SQVTM and ANQGSEA. Trimming removed 1 base from V and 3 bases from J, with 17 bases in between. The CDR3 is CSVEGVKGRETDTQYF. Written as DNA, the CDR3 is TGCAGCGTTGAAGGGGTTAAAGGGAGAGAAACAGATACGCAGTATTTT.

This clonotype was detected only a few times. The chain recombines TRBV27 with TRBJ1-5; D remains unclear. V shed 3 bases and J shed 3 bases, with 9 bases lying between them. Germline CDR1 reads MNHEY; CDR2 reads SMNVEV (reference sequence). The CDR3 is 14 amino acids. Here the CDR3 reads CASSLRRTNQPQHF. The DNA of the CDR3 is TGTGCCAGCAGTTTGAGGAGGACCAATCAGCCCCAGCATTTT.

In its sample, this clonotype was seen many times. The V call is TRBV20-1, the J call TRBJ2-2, with 7 bases aligning to TRBD1. The CDR3 has 14 residues. The germline V gene encodes CDR1 DFQATT and CDR2 SNEGSKA (reference sequence). J gave up 0 bases and V 5 bases, and 3 bases lay outside the gene matches. CDR3 protein: CSAEGQPNTGELFF. The CDR3 nucleotides are TGCAGTGCTGAGGGACAGCCGAACACCGGGGAGCTGTTTTTT.

This rearrangement joins TRBV29-1 to TRBJ1-1, with TRBD1 identical over 9 bases. CDR3 length: 12 amino acids. CDR1 and CDR2 (germline): SQVTM, ANQGSEA. The V gene end was trimmed by 5 bases and the J gene end by 4 bases; junction bases not matched to a gene: 2. The CDR3 loop reads CSVTGGTTEAFF. The CDR3 DNA is TGCAGCGTTACAGGGGGCACCACTGAAGCTTTCTTT.

This clonotype was counted a few times. The chain uses TRBV7-9 and TRBJ1-4; D remains ambiguous. Germline values: CDR1 SEHNR, CDR2 FQNEAQ (reference sequence). This CDR3 contains 14 residues. The V and J ends lost 6 bases and 4 bases respectively, with 12 bases between them. CDR3 sequence: CASSPGQDNEKLFF. CDR3 DNA sequence: TGTGCCAGCAGTCCCGGCCAGGATAATGAAAAACTGTTTTTT.

At least ten counts were recorded for this clonotype. The J gene is TRBJ2-7, the V gene TRBV27, with TRBD1 matching over 7 bases. There are 11 residues in the CDR3. The J segment lost 3 bases and the V segment lost 8 bases, leaving 1 base of the junction unmatched. The V gene's germline CDR1 is MNHEY and CDR2 SMNVEV (reference sequence). The CDR3 reads CASRQGYEQYF. The CDR3, as DNA: TGTGCCAGCCGACAGGGCTACGAGCAGTACTTC.

The chain is built from TRBV6-2 or TRBV6-3 and TRBJ2-2; D may be TRBD2 (6 bases). Trimming took 2 bases from V and 3 from J, leaving 16 bases between them. Germline V gene sequence: CDR1 MNHEY, CDR2 SVGEGT. The CDR3 covers 17 residues. CDR3 sequence reads: CASSYDSRERYTGELFF. CDR3 bases: TGTGCCAGCAGTTACGACAGCCGGGAGCGATACACCGGGGAGCTGTTTTTT.

There are many counts of this clonotype. The chain combines TRBV12-3 or TRBV12-4 with TRBJ1-2, with TRBD1 identical over 8 bases. CDR3 size: 14 residues. V was pared by 6 bases and J by 8 bases, with 11 bases of the junction left unmatched. The CDR3 is CASSDRTGLNGYTF. The CDR3 nucleotides read TGTGCCAGCAGCGACAGGACAGGGCTAAACGGCTACACCTTC.

This clonotype occurred a few times. The rearrangement joins TRBV7-2 to TRBJ1-2; D is possibly TRBD1 (5 bases). Looked up from germline, CDR1 is SGHTA and CDR2 is FQGNSA. V gave up 3 bases and J gave up 0 bases, with 8 bases separating them. The CDR3 has 14 amino acids. CDR3 protein: CASSFSGSNYGYTF. CDR3 DNA: TGTGCCAGCAGCTTTTCAGGGTCTAACTATGGCTACACCTTC.

In this sample, this clonotype turned up a few times. This chain uses TRBV5-1 with TRBJ1-2; D possibly corresponds to TRBD1 (5 bases). Germline V CDR1 and CDR2: SGHRS, YFSETQ. V shed 0 bases and J shed 4 bases, with 19 bases lying between them. This CDR3 is 17 amino acids long. This CDR3 is CASSLAPEEGRVYGYTF. The CDR3 DNA sequence: TGCGCCAGCAGCTTGGCTCCCGAAGAGGGACGGGTCTATGGCTACACCTTC.

This clonotype was seen a handful of times. This chain links TRBV10-3 with TRBJ1-1, with TRBD1 matching over 9 bases. V lost 3 bases, J lost 2 bases, and 1 base stayed unmatched. Germline CDR1 and CDR2: ENHRY and SYGVKD. The CDR3 totals 14 residues. The CDR3 reads CAISETGGNTEAFF. CDR3 in DNA: TGTGCCATCAGTGAAACAGGGGGCAACACTGAAGCTTTCTTT.

The chain employs TRBV7-2 and TRBJ2-1; 8 bases are a match to TRBD1. Germline CDR1 reads SGHTA; CDR2 reads FQGNSA. The CDR3 has 15 amino acids. Trimming took 5 bases from V and 5 from J; bases not matched to a gene: 8. For the CDR3, the DNA is TGTGCCAGCAGCGCCGGGACAGGCCGACACAATGAGCAGTTCTTC. Its protein is CASSAGTGRHNEQFF.

In this sample, this clonotype turned up a few times. CDR3 loop: CASSHSQETQYF. In DNA, the CDR3 is TGTGCCAGCAGCCACTCCCAAGAGACCCAGTACTTC. This rearrangement joins TRBV6-2 or TRBV6-3 to TRBJ2-5; D remains unclear. The germline V gene encodes CDR1 MNHEY and CDR2 SVGEGT. V shed 6 bases and J shed 1 base, with 6 bases lying between them. CDR3 length: 12 amino acids.

This clonotype was observed many times. The chain couples TRBV5-1 to TRBJ2-3; no reliable D call. The CDR3 is made up of 11 amino acids. Germline V lookup: CDR1 SGHRS, CDR2 YFSETQ. V was cut by 9 bases and J by 6 bases, with 11 bases left in between. For the CDR3, the DNA is TGCGCCACAAAGGACGGGGATACGCAGTATTTT. As protein: CATKDGDTQYF.

The gene calls are TRBV4-2 and TRBJ2-3, with TRBD2 matching 7 bases. CDR3 size: 17 residues. Trimming at V came to 0 bases and at J to 6 bases, leaving 12 bases not matched to a gene. Germline V gene lookup returns CDR1 LGHNA and CDR2 YNFKEQ. The CDR3 DNA sequence: TGTGCCAGCAGCCAAGAACTCGCTGGGGGGGGTTTGGATACGCAGTATTTT. Translated: CASSQELAGGGLDTQYF.

This clonotype occurred a few times. The chain is built from TRBV24-1 and TRBJ2-1; D uncertain. The CDR3 is 19 amino acids. With 4 bases removed from V and 4 bases from J, the gap between germline ends came to 25 bases. The V gene's germline CDR1 is KGHDR and CDR2 SFDVKD. The CDR3 loop reads CATSDRKTPLVYPYNEQFF. As DNA, the CDR3 is TGTGCCACCAGTGACCGGAAGACCCCCTTAGTTTACCCATACAATGAGCAGTTCTTC.